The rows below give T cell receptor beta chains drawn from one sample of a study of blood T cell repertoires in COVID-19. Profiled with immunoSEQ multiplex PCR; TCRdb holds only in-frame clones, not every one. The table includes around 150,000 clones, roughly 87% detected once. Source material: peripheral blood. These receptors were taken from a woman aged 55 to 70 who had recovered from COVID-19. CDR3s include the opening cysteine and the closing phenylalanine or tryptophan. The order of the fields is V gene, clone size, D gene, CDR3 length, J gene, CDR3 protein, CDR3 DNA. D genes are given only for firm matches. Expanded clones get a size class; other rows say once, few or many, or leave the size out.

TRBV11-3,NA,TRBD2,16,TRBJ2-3,CASSLDNGGGQDTQYF,TGTGCCAGCAGCTTAGATAACGGGGGGGGCCAGGATACGCAGTATTTT
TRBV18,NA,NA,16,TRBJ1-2,CASSPGGEITNYGYTF,TGTGCCAGCTCACCAGGGGGCGAGATTACTAACTATGGCTACACCTTC
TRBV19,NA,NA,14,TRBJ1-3,CASSSIEPGGTIYF,TGTGCCAGTAGTTCGATCGAGCCCGGCGGCACCATATATTTT
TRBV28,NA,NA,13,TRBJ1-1,CAIDVGSNTEAFF,TGTGCCATCGATGTGGGGAGTAACACTGAAGCTTTCTTT
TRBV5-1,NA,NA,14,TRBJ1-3,CASSLDSPGNTIYF,TGCGCCAGCAGCTTGGACAGCCCTGGAAACACCATATATTTT
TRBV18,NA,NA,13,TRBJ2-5,CASSLPSGETQYF,TGTGCCAGCTCACTTCCCTCCGGAGAGACCCAGTACTTC
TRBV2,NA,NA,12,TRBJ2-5,CASSALEETQYF,TGTGCCAGCAGTGCACTTGAAGAGACCCAGTACTTC
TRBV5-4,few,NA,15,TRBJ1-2,CASSTYQGGNYGYTF,TGTGCCAGCAGCACGTATCAGGGTGGCAACTATGGCTACACCTTC
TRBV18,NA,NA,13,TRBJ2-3,CASSATSTDTQYF,TGTGCCAGCTCAGCCACAAGCACAGATACGCAGTATTTT
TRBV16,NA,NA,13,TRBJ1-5,CASSPAWEQPQHF,TGTGCCAGCAGCCCAGCATGGGAGCAGCCCCAGCATTTT
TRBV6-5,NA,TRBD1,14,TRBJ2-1,CASSLRDREDEQFF,TGTGCCAGCAGTCTCCGGGACAGGGAAGATGAGCAGTTCTTC
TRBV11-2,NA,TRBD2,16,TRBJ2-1,CASSPQRGSSYNEQFF,TGTGCCAGCAGCCCGCAGCGGGGGAGCTCCTACAATGAGCAGTTCTTC
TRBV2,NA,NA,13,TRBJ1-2,CASTRDKRYGYTF,TGTGCCAGCACTCGGGACAAGCGCTATGGCTACACCTTC
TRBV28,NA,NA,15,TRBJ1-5,CASSGGGGDNQPQHF,TGTGCCAGCAGTGGGGGAGGGGGGGACAATCAGCCCCAGCATTTT
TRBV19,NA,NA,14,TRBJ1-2,CASSGHATPVGYTF,TGTGCCAGTAGTGGACACGCCACCCCGGTGGGCTACACCTTC
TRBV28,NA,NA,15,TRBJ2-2,CASRPSTGPTGELFF,TGTGCCAGCAGGCCTTCAACAGGGCCCACCGGGGAGCTGTTTTTT
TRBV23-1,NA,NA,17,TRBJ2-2,CASQKPCGGWCTGELFF,TGCGCCAGCCAAAAACCCTGCGGGGGCTGGTGCACCGGGGAGCTGTTTTTT
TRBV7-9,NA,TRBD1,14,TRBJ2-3,CASRDRVSTDTQYF,TGTGCCAGCCGGGACAGGGTATCCACAGATACGCAGTATTTT
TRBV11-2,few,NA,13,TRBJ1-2,CASSLAGHSGYTF,TGTGCCAGCAGCTTGGCAGGGCACTCGGGCTACACCTTC
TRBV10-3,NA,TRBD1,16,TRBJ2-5,CAISADRGLAAETQYF,TGTGCCATCAGTGCCGACAGGGGGCTCGCAGCGGAGACCCAGTACTTC
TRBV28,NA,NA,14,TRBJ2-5,CASSSRQVAETQYF,TGTGCCAGCAGTAGCCGACAGGTCGCAGAGACCCAGTACTTC
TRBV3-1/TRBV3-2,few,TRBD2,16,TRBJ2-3,CASSPAWTSGTDTQYF,TGTGCCAGCAGCCCTGCCTGGACTAGCGGAACAGATACGCAGTATTTT
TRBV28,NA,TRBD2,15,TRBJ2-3,CASSDPGLGKDTQYF,TGTGCCAGCAGTGATCCGGGACTAGGGAAAGATACGCAGTATTTT
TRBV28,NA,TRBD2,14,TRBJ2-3,CASSLAGGLYTQYF,TGTGCCAGCAGCCTAGCGGGGGGGCTGTATACGCAGTATTTT
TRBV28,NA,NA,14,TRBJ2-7,CASSFPPHGLEQYF,TGTGCCAGCAGTTTTCCCCCCCACGGTCTAGAGCAGTACTTC
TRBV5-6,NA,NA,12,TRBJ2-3,CASSLVSDTQYF,TGTGCCAGCAGCCTCGTATCAGATACGCAGTATTTT
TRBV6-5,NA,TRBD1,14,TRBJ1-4,CASSRQGDNEKLFF,TGTGCCAGCAGTAGACAGGGAGACAATGAAAAACTGTTTTTT
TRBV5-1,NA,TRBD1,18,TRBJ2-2,CASSFRPSGTGNTGELFF,TGCGCCAGCAGCTTTCGCCCTTCGGGGACAGGTAACACCGGGGAGCTGTTTTTT
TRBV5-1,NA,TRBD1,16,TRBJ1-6,CASSWARGQSNSPLHF,TGCGCCAGCAGCTGGGCGAGGGGACAGAGCAATTCACCCCTCCACTTT
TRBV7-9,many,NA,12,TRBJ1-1,CASSLIGSEAFF,TGTGCCAGCAGCTTAATCGGGAGTGAAGCTTTCTTT
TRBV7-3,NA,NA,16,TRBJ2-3,CASSPREGAMGNTQYF,TGTGCCAGCAGTCCAAGGGAAGGGGCGATGGGGAATACGCAGTATTTT
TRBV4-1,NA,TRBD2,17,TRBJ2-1,CASSQVLGGGAYNEQFF,TGCGCCAGCAGCCAAGTGTTGGGCGGGGGGGCTTACAATGAGCAGTTCTTC